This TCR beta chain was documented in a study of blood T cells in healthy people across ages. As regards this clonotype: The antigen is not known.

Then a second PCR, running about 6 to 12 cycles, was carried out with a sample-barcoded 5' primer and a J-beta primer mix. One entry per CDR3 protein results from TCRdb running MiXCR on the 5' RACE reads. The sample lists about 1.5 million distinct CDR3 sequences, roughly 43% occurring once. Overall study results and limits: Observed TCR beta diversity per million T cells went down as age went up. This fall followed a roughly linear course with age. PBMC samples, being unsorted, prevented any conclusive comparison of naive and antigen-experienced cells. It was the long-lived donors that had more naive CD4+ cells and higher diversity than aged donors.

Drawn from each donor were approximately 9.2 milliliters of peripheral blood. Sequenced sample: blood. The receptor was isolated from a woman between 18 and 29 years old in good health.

In DNA, the CDR3 is TGCAGCGCTTCCAAGACAGGCGACCTAGACGAGCAGTACTTC. Translated, it gives CSASKTGDLDEQYF. The rearrangement links TRBV29-1 to TRBJ2-7; D may be TRBD1 (6 bases). CDR3 length: 14 residues. V was shortened by 7 bases and J by 5 bases, with 21 bases between the two germline ends. CDR1 SQVTM and CDR2 ANQGSEA come from the germline V gene.